One and the same sample provided the 19 T cell receptor beta chains below, sequenced in a study of chemoradiotherapy in HPV16-positive cancers. This table comes from immunoSEQ multiplex PCR, and its TCRdb copy is limited to in-frame clones, with some not included. The data contain around 9,800 clones, roughly 72% of them singletons. The specimen was obtained from a patient who underwent chemoradiotherapy. Receptors originate from a human donor with HPV-associated anogenital cancer.

The V call is TRBV5-1, the J call TRBJ2-2; maybe TRBD2 (6 bases). The V gene's germline CDR1 is SGHRS and CDR2 YFSETQ. The length of the CDR3 is 15 residues. The V end was cut by 0 bases, the J end by 0 bases, with 6 bases between. DNA of the CDR3: TGCGCCAGCAGCTTGGTAGCGGCGAACACCGGGGAGCTGTTTTTT. Amino acids: CASSLVAANTGELFF.

The CDR3 loop is CASSSGDYGYTF. CDR3 coding DNA: TGTGCCAGCAGTTCAGGGGACTATGGCTACACCTTC. The chain links TRBV6-5 to TRBJ1-2, with a possible D match to TRBD1 (6 bases). This CDR3 is built from 12 residues. Trimming took off 4 bases at V and 3 bases at J, with 6 bases between the two ends. Germline V gene sequence: CDR1 MNHEY, CDR2 SVGAGI.

The CDR3 sequence is CASSGGTGVYGYTF. The CDR3 DNA follows: TGCGCCAGCAGCGGCGGGACAGGGGTCTATGGCTACACCTTC. This chain links TRBV5-1 with TRBJ1-2; 10 bases line up with TRBD1. The CDR3 is 14 residues long. Germline V gives CDR1 SGHRS, CDR2 YFSETQ. The J segment lost 4 bases and the V segment lost 4 bases, leaving 4 bases of the junction unmatched.

The chain uses TRBV19 and TRBJ2-1; 12 bases line up with TRBD2. Trimming removed 1 base from V and 7 bases from J; junction bases left unmatched: 11. The CDR3 runs to 18 residues. Germline CDR1 is LNHDA and CDR2 is SQIVND (reference sequence). In DNA, the CDR3 is TGTGCCAGTAGTATAGTTCATGGGGCTAGCGGGAGGGATAATGAGCAGTTCTTC. It encodes CASSIVHGASGRDNEQFF.

The chain links TRBV4-1 to TRBJ2-1; D call uncertain. V was shortened by 4 bases and J by 5 bases, with 6 bases between the two germline ends. The CDR3 is 12 amino acids. Germline V lookup: CDR1 MGHRA, CDR2 YSYEKL. For the CDR3, the DNA is TGCGCCAGCAGCCCCCTTAACAATGAGCAGTTCTTC. Protein sequence: CASSPLNNEQFF.

The CDR3 loop reads CASSRLLSTFVNEQFF. CDR3 nucleotide sequence: TGCGCCAGCAGCCGCCTTTTATCGACCTTCGTGAATGAGCAGTTCTTC. V and J are TRBV4-3 and TRBJ2-1; D is undetermined. The CDR3 spans 16 residues. Germline CDR1 and CDR2: LGHNA and YSLEER. Trimming shortened V by 4 bases and J by 7 bases, and 20 bases separated the two germline ends.

The rearrangement links TRBV2 to TRBJ2-5, with D possibly TRBD2 on 6 matching bases. Looked up from germline, CDR1 is SNHLY and CDR2 is FYNNEI. The CDR3 spans 16 residues. The V and J ends lost 5 bases and 5 bases respectively, with 21 bases between them. The CDR3 coding sequence is TGTGCCAGCAGTCCGACTACTAGCCGTGTAGGGGAGACCCAGTACTTC. Translated: CASSPTTSRVGETQYF.

The chain couples TRBV7-9 to TRBJ2-2, with 9 nucleotides matching TRBD2. V gave up 2 bases and J gave up 4 bases; unmatched junction bases: 5. Germline CDR1 and CDR2: SEHNR and FQNEAQ (reference sequence). The CDR3 is 16 residues long. CDR3 coding DNA: TGTGCCAGCAGCTTATTGAGCGGGGGGATCACCGGGGAGCTGTTTTTT. Protein product: CASSLLSGGITGELFF.

This chain links TRBV5-6 with TRBJ1-1; D gene unclear. Deletions cut 2 bases from V and 8 bases from J, with 7 bases between. Per the germline V gene, CDR1 is SGHDT and CDR2 is YYEEEE. The CDR3 length is 11 residues. In DNA, the CDR3 is TGTGCCAGCAGCTTCGCCTGGGAAGCTTTCTTT. It yields the protein CASSFAWEAFF. Full variable domain (outside the CDR3, taken from reference TRBV5-6 and TRBJ1-1): DAGVTQSPTHLIKTRGQQVTLRCSPKSGHDTVSWYQQALGQGPQFIFQYYEEEERQRGNFPDRFSGHQFPNYSSELNVNALLLGDSALYLCASSFAWEAFFGQGTRLTVV.

The chain combines TRBV9 with TRBJ2-2; weak D call: TRBD1 (5 bases). In germline, CDR1 is SGDLS, CDR2 YYNGEE. The length of the CDR3 is 13 residues. With 4 bases removed from V and 8 bases from J, the gap between germline ends came to 12 bases. This chain's CDR3 is CASSPRGSGELFF. CDR3 DNA: TGTGCCAGCAGCCCTAGGGGCTCGGGGGAGCTGTTTTTT.

The CDR3 spells CASSSPPANYGYTF. CDR3 sequence (DNA): TGTGCCAGCAGCTCCCCCCCAGCTAACTATGGCTACACCTTC. The rearrangement uses TRBV11-3 and TRBJ1-2; D uncertain. The CDR3 has 14 residues. V was pared by 4 bases and J by 0 bases, with 9 bases between. Germline V gene lookup returns CDR1 SGHNT and CDR2 YENEEA.

V gene TRBV6-6 combines with J gene TRBJ1-1; D is uncertain. The germline CDR1 and CDR2 sequences are MNHNY and SVGAGI (reference sequence). CDR3 length: 12 amino acids. Trimming stripped 4 bases from V and 8 bases from J, with 11 bases between. The DNA of the CDR3 is TGTGCCAGCAGTTCCTCCGAACGGGAAGCTTTCTTT. It codes for CASSSSEREAFF.

The genes are TRBV5-5 and TRBJ2-1; D possibly corresponds to TRBD1 (5 bases). Germline V gene lookup returns CDR1 SGHKS and CDR2 YYEKEE (reference sequence). The ends were cut back, 2 bases at V and 9 bases at J, with 18 bases in the middle. The CDR3 totals 15 residues. The CDR3 protein is CASSFVFAGTGEQFF. The CDR3 DNA reads as TGTGCCAGCAGCTTTGTTTTCGCCGGTACAGGTGAGCAGTTCTTC.

The J gene is TRBJ1-6, the V gene TRBV9; 7 bases align to TRBD1. The germline CDR1 and CDR2 sequences are SGDLS and YYNGEE. V trimming: 5 bases; J trimming: 7 bases; junction bases outside the gene matches: 12. This CDR3 contains 16 residues. The CDR3 loop is CASSQDWDRYNSPLHF. In nucleotides, the CDR3 is TGTGCCAGCAGTCAAGACTGGGACAGATACAATTCACCCCTCCACTTT.

The sample holds a few counts of this clone. The chain carries TRBV27 and TRBJ2-7, with 9 nucleotides matching TRBD2. The length of the CDR3 is 16 residues. The ends lost 5 bases at V and 2 bases at J; junction bases unmatched: 10. Germline loops: CDR1 MNHEY, CDR2 SMNVEV (reference sequence). CDR3 residues: CASSRLSGGAPYEQYV. DNA of the CDR3: TGTGCCAGCAGTCGCCTTAGCGGGGGTGCTCCCTACGAGCAGTACGTC.

This clone was seen once. V usage is TRBV5-6 and J usage is TRBJ2-5, with a tentative D call TRBD2 (5 bases). Germline V gene data show CDR1 as SGHDT and CDR2 as YYEEEE. The V end lost 2 bases, the J end lost 5 bases, and 13 bases lay between the germline ends. The CDR3 sequence is 14 residues long. This CDR3 is CASSFGRGYETQYF. In DNA, the CDR3 is TGTGCCAGCAGCTTCGGGCGCGGGTATGAGACCCAGTACTTC.

V and J are TRBV2 and TRBJ1-4, with a possible D match to TRBD1 (6 bases). The ends were cut back, 5 bases at V and 8 bases at J, with 15 bases in the middle. The length of the CDR3 is 14 residues. Germline loops: CDR1 SNHLY, CDR2 FYNNEI. The CDR3 loop reads CASSPQVGQEKLFF. DNA for the CDR3: TGTGCCAGCAGTCCTCAGGTCGGACAGGAAAAACTGTTTTTT.

The rearrangement uses TRBV29-1 and TRBJ2-5; 8 positions match TRBD1. Germline V gene lookup returns CDR1 SQVTM and CDR2 ANQGSEA. Trimming took 7 bases from V and 5 from J; bases not matched to a gene: 9. The length of the CDR3 is 13 residues. The CDR3 protein is CSARAGGKETQYF. CDR3 sequence (DNA): TGCAGCGCCAGGGCAGGGGGCAAGGAGACCCAGTACTTC. The entire variable domain, with the rest obtained from reference TRBV29-1 and TRBJ2-5, is as follows: SAVISQKPSRDICQRGTSLTIQCQVDSQVTMMFWYRQQPGQSLTLIATANQGSEATYESGFVIDKFPISRPNLTFSTLTVSNMSPEDSSIYLCSARAGGKETQYFGPGTRLLVL.

This chain links TRBV28 with TRBJ2-5; no definite D call. Looked up from germline, CDR1 is MDHEN and CDR2 is SYDVKM. The CDR3 totals 12 residues. V was trimmed by 2 bases and J by 5 bases, leaving 6 bases between them. CDR3 bases: TGTGCCAGCAGTTTACCACGGGAGACCCAGTACTTC. Translating it yields CASSLPRETQYF.